This T cell receptor beta chain was documented in a study of blood T cell repertoires in COVID-19. Germline CDR1 is SGHRS and CDR2 is YFSETQ. CDR3 length: 17 amino acids. Trimming pared 4 bases from V and 0 bases from J, leaving 18 bases between. This table comes from immunoSEQ multiplex PCR, and its TCRdb copy is limited to in-frame clones, with some not included. The data hold 350,000 to 450,000 clones, with approximately 90% observed a single time. The V gene is TRBV5-1, the J gene TRBJ2-3, with a possible D match to TRBD2 (5 bases). Sample: PBMCs or T cells enriched from blood (not recorded which). The receptor was derived from a woman between 40 and 50 years old who had been exposed to COVID-19. CDR3 coding DNA: TGCGCCAGCAGCCTGCCAAATTCTGGCGGGAGCACAGATACGCAGTATTTT. Its protein is CASSLPNSGGSTDTQYF.